These 29 T cell receptor beta chains were sequenced from one sample in a study of blood T cell repertoires in COVID-19. Only in-frame clones appear in the TCRdb table, and some are missing; sequencing was by immunoSEQ multiplex PCR. The profile covers some 330,000 clones, with just over 85% appearing a single time and roughly 4% taken by the ten largest. Sequencing was carried out using PBMCs or T cells enriched from blood (not recorded which). These receptor sequences come from a man aged 25 to 40 who had recovered from COVID-19.

The J gene is TRBJ2-3, the V gene TRBV5-1, with 8 bases aligning to TRBD2. The germline V gene has CDR1 SGHRS and CDR2 YFSETQ. Unmatched junction bases numbered 10, after V lost 0 bases and J lost 1 base. This CDR3 comprises 18 residues. CDR3 bases: TGCGCCAGCAGCTTGGAGAATCGGGGGGGCCTGCGCACAGATACGCAGTATTTT. It is translated as CASSLENRGGLRTDTQYF.

This clone came up once. This CDR3 is CASSYTQGNEKLFF. The CDR3 nucleotides read TGTGCCAGCAGTTACACACAGGGTAATGAAAAACTGTTTTTT. This chain connects TRBV6-5 to TRBJ1-4, with D possibly TRBD1 on 6 matching bases. There are 14 residues in the CDR3. The V end lost 2 bases, the J end lost 4 bases, and 8 bases lay between the germline ends. Per the germline V gene, CDR1 is MNHEY and CDR2 is SVGAGI.

This chain links TRBV5-1 with TRBJ1-1; D is perhaps TRBD1 (5 bases). The CDR3 is 15 residues long. CDR1 is SGHRS and CDR2 is YFSETQ in the germline V gene. Between the trimmed V and J ends, which lost 6 bases and 1 base, there was a span of 16 bases. The DNA for the CDR3 is TGCGCCAGCATGCCCGGCGGGGGGACGAACACTGAAGCTTTCTTT. Protein sequence: CASMPGGGTNTEAFF.

V gene TRBV5-1 combines with J gene TRBJ1-2; 11 nucleotides line up with TRBD1. The V segment lost 4 bases and the J segment 6 bases; nucleotides outside the gene matches: 8. The CDR3 is made up of 15 amino acids. Per the germline V gene, CDR1 is SGHRS and CDR2 is YFSETQ. CDR3 loop: CASSPTGQGADGYTF. The CDR3 nucleotides read TGCGCCAGCAGCCCCACCGGACAGGGGGCCGATGGCTACACCTTC.

The rearrangement links TRBV5-1 to TRBJ1-2; TRBD1 matches 7 bases. This CDR3 comprises 13 residues. V lost 0 bases, J lost 7 bases, and 3 bases stayed unmatched. From germline, CDR1 is SGHRS and CDR2 YFSETQ. The DNA of the CDR3 is TGCGCCAGCAGCTTGGGACAGGGACGTGGCTACACCTTC. This translates into CASSLGQGRGYTF. The full variable domain, with the rest looked up from reference TRBV5-1 and TRBJ1-2, is KAGVTQTPRYLIKTRGQQVTLSCSPISGHRSVSWYQQTPGQGLQFLFEYFSETQRNKGNFPGRFSGRQFSNSRSEMNVSTLELGDSALYLCASSLGQGRGYTFGSGTRLTVV.

The J gene is TRBJ2-1, the V gene TRBV6-5, with a weak D call TRBD1 (7 bases). The germline V gene encodes CDR1 MNHEY and CDR2 SVGAGI. This CDR3 region has 16 residues. V was cut by 2 bases and J by 3 bases, with 14 bases left in between. DNA for the CDR3: TGTGCCAGCAGTTACGGAGGGGGCGGACTCTACAATGAGCAGTTCTTC. Amino acid sequence: CASSYGGGGLYNEQFF.

This chain joins TRBV29-1 and TRBJ1-2; D may be TRBD1 (6 bases). Germline V lookup: CDR1 SQVTM, CDR2 ANQGSEA. This CDR3 contains 14 residues. Trimming removed 0 bases from V and 3 bases from J, with 11 bases in between. The CDR3 region is CSVEDPRGYYGYTF. DNA of the CDR3: TGCAGCGTTGAAGATCCAAGGGGGTACTATGGCTACACCTTC.

The CDR3: CASSPQGKTEQFF. In DNA form, the CDR3 reads TGTGCCAGCTCACCGCAGGGGAAGACCGAGCAGTTCTTC. J is TRBJ2-1 and V is TRBV18; a weak D match, TRBD1 (6 bases). This CDR3 is built from 13 residues. From germline, CDR1 is KGHSH and CDR2 LQKENI. Trimming pared 3 bases from V and 10 bases from J, leaving 13 bases between.

This clone has a single count. The CDR3 spells CASSSPGQGAWTGELFF. For the CDR3, the DNA is TGTGCCAGCAGTAGTCCGGGACAGGGGGCATGGACCGGGGAGCTGTTTTTT. J is TRBJ2-2 and V is TRBV27; 12 bases are a match to TRBD1. With V trimmed by 5 bases and J by 5 bases, 9 bases remained unmatched. This CDR3 has 17 residues. Germline V gene sequence: CDR1 MNHEY, CDR2 SMNVEV (reference sequence).

The chain links TRBV10-2 to TRBJ2-7, with 11 bases that match TRBD2. The CDR3 contains 14 residues. J was trimmed by 4 bases and V by 8 bases; bases with no gene match: 7. The V gene's germline CDR1 is WSHSY and CDR2 SAAADI. The CDR3 loop reads CASGTSGTLYEQYF. DNA of the CDR3: TGCGCCAGCGGGACTAGCGGAACGTTATACGAGCAGTACTTC.

The chain has TRBV13 and TRBJ2-7; 14 bases match TRBD2. The J segment lost 2 bases and the V segment lost 10 bases, leaving 13 bases of the junction unmatched. This CDR3 has 17 amino acids. Germline loops: CDR1 PRHDT, CDR2 FYEKMQ (reference sequence). CDR3: CATYQLGGLAGAYEQYF. The CDR3 DNA reads as TGTGCCACCTATCAGCTGGGGGGACTAGCGGGAGCCTACGAGCAGTACTTC.

Of note for this clone: Other DNA sequences in this specimen translate into the identical CDR3. The chain links TRBV29-1 to TRBJ2-1, with TRBD2 matching 12 bases. CDR1 SQVTM and CDR2 ANQGSEA come from the germline V gene. The CDR3 length is 14 residues. J lost 4 bases, V lost 8 bases, and 6 bases had no gene match. CDR3 DNA sequence: TGCAGCTCCGGAGGGACTAGCGGGTACAATGAGCAGTTCTTC. This translates into CSSGGTSGYNEQFF.

J is TRBJ1-4 and V is TRBV11-2; no clear D gene. The germline V gene encodes CDR1 SGHAT and CDR2 FQNNGV. Trimming removed 5 bases from V and 11 bases from J, with 9 bases in between. This CDR3 is 11 amino acids long. The CDR3 protein is CASSHRVKLFF. In DNA, the CDR3 is TGTGCCAGCAGCCACCGGGTCAAACTGTTTTTT.

The chain is built from TRBV5-1 and TRBJ1-4; 7 bases line up with TRBD1. Trimming cost V 0 bases and J 8 bases; bases outside gene matches: 4. This CDR3 has 14 residues. Germline values: CDR1 SGHRS, CDR2 YFSETQ. As DNA, the CDR3 is TGCGCCAGCAGCTTGGGAGGGGGCGAGGAAAAACTGTTTTTT. Translation: CASSLGGGEEKLFF.

The V and J genes are TRBV28 and TRBJ2-5; 12 bases map to TRBD2. CDR1 MDHEN and CDR2 SYDVKM come from the germline V gene. CDR3 size: 17 residues. V dropped 1 base and J dropped 1; count of bases not matched to a gene: 4. The CDR3 is CASSLSRTSGVQETQYF. The DNA for the CDR3 is TGTGCCAGCAGTTTATCCCGGACTAGCGGGGTCCAAGAGACCCAGTACTTC.

The chain combines TRBV7-9 with TRBJ1-1, with D possibly TRBD1 on 6 matching bases. This CDR3 spans 15 amino acids. Germline CDR1 reads SEHNR; CDR2 reads FQNEAQ (reference sequence). V dropped 3 bases and J dropped 5 bases, with 16 bases sitting between them. For the CDR3, the DNA is TGTGCCAGCAGCTTTCGGGGGGCAGAGTCAACTGAAGCTTTCTTT. Its translation is CASSFRGAESTEAFF.

This clone was seen only once. This chain links TRBV6-4 with TRBJ2-2; TRBD1 aligns across 7 bases. The CDR3 has 17 residues. V lost 2 bases, J lost 4 bases, and 10 bases stayed unmatched. CDR1 is MRHNA and CDR2 is SNTAGT in the germline V gene. The CDR3 DNA is TGTGCCAGCAGTGACCGCCGACAGGGCGTCGGCACCGGGGAGCTGTTTTTT. Its translation is CASSDRRQGVGTGELFF.

For this clone: Other DNA sequences of this sample code for an identical CDR3. CDR3 loop: CASSLVQIYEQYF. DNA for the CDR3: TGTGCCAGCAGCTTAGTACAGATCTACGAGCAGTACTTC. The rearrangement joins TRBV11-2 to TRBJ2-7; D is uncertain. Trimming removed 1 base from V and 3 bases from J, with 7 bases in between. This CDR3 spans 13 amino acids. From germline, CDR1 is SGHAT and CDR2 FQNNGV.

The rearrangement links TRBV28 to TRBJ1-2; 8 bases agree with TRBD1. The CDR3 is made up of 14 amino acids. Germline CDR1 is MDHEN and CDR2 is SYDVKM. V shed 11 bases, J shed 4 bases, and the junction held 12 bases outside the gene matches. The CDR3 nucleotides are TGTGCCGTCAGGGGCAGGGGGCATAGCTATGGCTACACCTTC. Its protein product is CAVRGRGHSYGYTF.

This chain joins TRBV28 and TRBJ2-7, with D possibly TRBD2 on 6 matching bases. The ends were cut back, 6 bases at V and 0 bases at J, with 15 bases in the middle. The CDR3 is 15 residues long. From germline, CDR1 is MDHEN and CDR2 SYDVKM. CDR3 residues: CASSSTGGSSYEQYF. Here the CDR3 DNA reads TGTGCCAGCAGCTCAACCGGGGGAAGCTCCTACGAGCAGTACTTC.

The chain carries TRBV5-4 and TRBJ1-1; D is unclear. The CDR3 is 13 residues long. Germline CDR1 SGHNT, CDR2 YYREEE (reference sequence). V dropped 4 bases and J dropped 0 bases, with 7 bases sitting between them. The CDR3 sequence: CASSRDMNTEAFF. DNA for the CDR3: TGTGCCAGCAGCCGGGATATGAACACTGAAGCTTTCTTT.

This clone was recorded once. This CDR3 reads CASSLDLTRSGNTIYF. CDR3 in DNA: TGCGCCAGCAGCCTCGATCTCACACGCTCTGGAAACACCATATATTTT. This chain connects TRBV5-1 to TRBJ1-3; D uncertain. From germline, CDR1 is SGHRS and CDR2 YFSETQ. This CDR3 is 16 amino acids long. V was cut by 4 bases and J by 0 bases, with 14 bases left in between.

The chain uses TRBV7-9 and TRBJ2-5, with 8 nucleotides matching TRBD2. Germline CDR1 is SEHNR and CDR2 is FQNEAQ (reference sequence). The CDR3 is made up of 13 amino acids. The J segment lost 1 base and the V segment lost 11 bases, leaving 6 bases of the junction unmatched. The CDR3 reads CAGSREAQETQYF. In DNA, the CDR3 is TGTGCCGGCTCGCGGGAGGCCCAAGAGACCCAGTACTTC.

The chain uses TRBV11-2 and TRBJ1-2; D gene unclear. The CDR3 contains 17 residues. Germline V gene sequence: CDR1 SGHAT, CDR2 FQNNGV. Between the trimmed V and J ends, which lost 0 bases and 2 bases, there was a span of 16 bases. CDR3 coding DNA: TGTGCCAGCAGCTTAGATCATGTCGAGGGCGAGAACTATGGCTACACCTTC. Protein: CASSLDHVEGENYGYTF.

The gene calls are TRBV19 and TRBJ1-2; D gene unclear. Germline V lookup: CDR1 LNHDA, CDR2 SQIVND (reference sequence). CDR3 size: 12 residues. V was shortened by 5 bases and J by 8 bases, with 12 bases between the two germline ends. CDR3 sequence (DNA): TGTGCCAGTAGTTCGTACAGCGGCGGCTACACCTTC. This codes for CASSSYSGGYTF.

This chain uses TRBV18 with TRBJ2-6; TRBD2 aligns across 7 bases. V lost 3 bases, J lost 0 bases, and 11 bases stayed unmatched. The CDR3 totals 19 residues. Germline assignment: CDR1 KGHSH and CDR2 LQKENI. CDR3 loop: CASSPRSGARYSGANVLTF. CDR3 nucleotides: TGTGCCAGCTCACCCCGCAGCGGGGCGCGGTACTCTGGGGCCAACGTCCTGACTTTC.

This chain links TRBV5-1 with TRBJ2-3; 9 bases match TRBD2. Germline loops: CDR1 SGHRS, CDR2 YFSETQ. The CDR3 has 16 residues. V lost 1 base, J lost 5 bases, and 8 bases stayed unmatched. The CDR3 DNA follows: TGCGCCAGCAGCTTGATGGCTTCTAGCGGGAAAGATACGCAGTATTTT. Protein: CASSLMASSGKDTQYF. Using reference TRBV5-1 and TRBJ2-3 for the parts outside the CDR3, the full variable domain is KAGVTQTPRYLIKTRGQQVTLSCSPISGHRSVSWYQQTPGQGLQFLFEYFSETQRNKGNFPGRFSGRQFSNSRSEMNVSTLELGDSALYLCASSLMASSGKDTQYFGPGTRLTVL.

The chain uses TRBV5-4 and TRBJ1-2; no firm D call. Germline assignment: CDR1 SGHNT and CDR2 YYREEE (reference sequence). The CDR3 consists of 11 residues. The V gene lost 7 bases and the J gene lost 8 bases, with 12 bases spanning the gap. This CDR3 reads CASPLNGGYTF. As DNA, the CDR3 is TGTGCCAGCCCACTAAACGGGGGCTACACCTTC. Complete variable domain (other parts from reference TRBV5-4 and TRBJ1-2): ETGVTQSPTHLIKTRGQQVTLRCSSQSGHNTVSWYQQALGQGPQFIFQYYREEENGRGNFPPRFSGLQFPNYSSELNVNALELDDSALYLCASPLNGGYTFGSGTRLTVV.

Concerning this clone: The sample holds other DNA sequences that translate to the same CDR3. The V gene is TRBV30, the J gene TRBJ2-3; D gene uncertain. CDR1 and CDR2 (germline): GTSNPN, SVGIG (reference sequence). Trimming shortened V by 2 bases and J by 3 bases, and 6 bases separated the two germline ends. The CDR3 is made up of 12 amino acids. CDR3 sequence: CAWSPGTDTQYF. DNA for the CDR3: TGTGCCTGGAGTCCAGGTACAGATACGCAGTATTTT.